These T cell receptor beta chains were read from a single sample in a study of cytomegalovirus exposure and HLA in healthy donors. The data were produced by immunoSEQ multiplex PCR, yet TCRdb's version contains in-frame clones alone and is incomplete. This table holds about 140,000 clones, 65% to 85% found once. The sample taken for sequencing was PBMCs. These receptor sequences come from a man aged 50 to 60 in good health and CMV-seronegative. The CDR3 runs from the conserved cysteine through the conserved F or W. Each record gives: V gene, D gene, J gene, clone size, CDR3 DNA, CDR3 protein. The D gene is left open where the match is weak. A clone size is listed for some rows: how often the clone was seen (once, few, many), or a class if it is expanded.

TRBV19	NA	TRBJ1-4	NA	TGTGCCAGTGGGCCGGGACAAGCAACTGCAACTAATGAAAAACTGTTTTTT	CASGPGQATATNEKLFF
TRBV12-5	TRBD1	TRBJ2-2	NA	TGTGCTAGTGTTCGGACAGGGGATAGACCTGGGGGCACCGGGGAGCTGTTTTTT	CASVRTGDRPGGTGELFF
TRBV12-5	NA	TRBJ2-6	few	TGTGCTAGTGGTTTGCCCCGTTCCTCTGGGGCCAACGTCCTGACTTTC	CASGLPRSSGANVLTF
TRBV7-6	NA	TRBJ2-2	NA	TGTGCCAGCAGCTTAGGGGCGGGCGTCACCGGGGAGCTGTTTTTT	CASSLGAGVTGELFF
TRBV5-1	TRBD1	TRBJ2-7	NA	TGCGCCAGCAGCTTCGGGCAGGGGGTACACGAGCAGTACTTC	CASSFGQGVHEQYF
TRBV5-1	TRBD1	TRBJ2-7	NA	TGCGCCAGCAGCTTGGGGACAGGGGACTACTACGAGCAGTACTTC	CASSLGTGDYYEQYF
TRBV7-9	NA	TRBJ1-1	NA	TGTGCCAGCTCTCTATCCCTGGGGCAGCTCACTGAAGCTTTCTTT	CASSLSLGQLTEAFF
TRBV6-1	TRBD2	TRBJ2-2	NA	TGTGCCAGCAGAGACATAGCGGGAGGGCGGGAGCTGTTTTTT	CASRDIAGGRELFF
TRBV2	NA	TRBJ2-7	few	TGTGCCAGCAGTGATCGCGGGTTCTACGAGCAGTACTTC	CASSDRGFYEQYF
TRBV28	TRBD1	TRBJ2-1	NA	TGTGCCAGCAGTTTACGGGACAGTGAGCAGTTCTTC	CASSLRDSEQFF
TRBV15	TRBD1	TRBJ1-1	NA	TGTGCCACCAGGAAGGACAGGGGGCCCACTGAAGCTTTCTTT	CATRKDRGPTEAFF
TRBV7-6	NA	TRBJ2-2	NA	TGTGCCAGCAGCCCCAGAAATCGCCCCGGGGAGCTGTTTTTT	CASSPRNRPGELFF
TRBV2	NA	TRBJ1-5	few	TGTGCCAGCAGGAAACAGGGTATGGGGCCCCAGCATTTT	CASRKQGMGPQHF
TRBV6-5	NA	TRBJ2-5	NA	TGTGCCAGCAGTAGATTCGCGCGGGATCAAGAGACCCAGTACTTC	CASSRFARDQETQYF
TRBV6-5	TRBD2	TRBJ2-7	NA	TGTGCCAGCAGGATACTAGCGGGAGTGAGGGAGCAGTACTTC	CASRILAGVREQYF
TRBV6-5	TRBD2	TRBJ2-1	few	TGTGCCAGCAGGCCTGGGACTAGCGGTTACAATGAGCAGTTCTTC	CASRPGTSGYNEQFF
TRBV6-1	NA	TRBJ1-4	NA	TGTGCCAGCAGTGCCGCTGGAGGGCGGGCGCAACTTACTAATGAAAAACTGTTTTTT	CASSAAGGRAQLTNEKLFF
TRBV6-4	NA	TRBJ2-2	NA	TGTGCCAGTCTTAGGACAGACGTAACCGGGGAGCTGTTTTTT	CASLRTDVTGELFF
TRBV7-2	TRBD1	TRBJ1-5	NA	TGTGCCAGCGGGACAGGACCAAGCAATCAGCCCCAGCATTTT	CASGTGPSNQPQHF
TRBV5-1	NA	TRBJ2-7	once	TGCGCCAGCACCGACCGTGGACAGACTTACAACGAGCAGTACTTC	CASTDRGQTYNEQYF
TRBV2	NA	TRBJ2-3	NA	TGTGCCAGCACTCTAGGGGGTAGGGCGGCAGATACGCAGTATTTT	CASTLGGRAADTQYF
TRBV30	TRBD1	TRBJ1-3	NA	TGTGCCTTGACAGGGGGAAGTGGAAACACCATATATTTT	CALTGGSGNTIYF